The clone carrying this T cell receptor beta chain has a handful of counts. The antigen remains undetermined. These data are taken from a study of T-cell memory formation after mild COVID-19. cDNA libraries for TCR alpha and TCR beta, carrying sample barcodes and UMIs, came from 5'RACE with constant-segment primers. One entry per CDR3 protein results from TCRdb running MiXCR on the 5' RACE reads. The sample carries over 250,000 distinct CDR3 sequences, roughly 15% recorded once. The CDR3 is 15 amino acids. CDR1 and CDR2 (germline): LGHNA, YSLEER. V gave up 0 bases and J gave up 5 bases; unmatched junction bases: 6. Study-level points and caveats: Whereas later expanders leaned CD4+, clones contracting day 15 to 85 showed a balanced CD4/CD8 makeup.

The source material was PBMCs or a T cell subset sorted from them (not recorded which). V and J are TRBV4-3 and TRBJ1-2; the match to TRBD1 covers 7 bases. This TCR derives from a man between 18 and 35 years old who had mild COVID-19 (a few samples of this study predate the infection). Cell type and time point are not known. The CDR3 region has the DNA TGCGCCAGCAGCCAAGATAGGGGACAGATATATGGCTACACCTTC. Translated: CASSQDRGQIYGYTF.